This TCR beta chain was captured in a study of identical twins. The J segment lost 5 bases and the V segment lost 6 bases, leaving 22 bases of the junction unmatched. Germline V gene sequence: CDR1 DFQATT, CDR2 SNEGSKA (reference sequence). The CDR3 runs 18 residues. TCRdb reprocessed the 5' RACE reads with MiXCR, giving one entry per CDR3 protein. The sample holds about 470,000 distinct CDR3 sequences, 20% to 25% seen once. In addition, the sample was reused for a study of T cells expressing NK-cell markers.

The sequence derives from a young woman in good health. The sequenced sample was CD4+ T cells sorted from blood. The rearrangement uses TRBV20-1 and TRBJ2-1; 7 positions agree with TRBD1. CDR3 coding DNA: TGCAGTGCGATAAGGGACAGAGAGAGCCTAGTTACCCACAATGAGCAGTTCTTC. Translated: CSAIRDRESLVTHNEQFF.